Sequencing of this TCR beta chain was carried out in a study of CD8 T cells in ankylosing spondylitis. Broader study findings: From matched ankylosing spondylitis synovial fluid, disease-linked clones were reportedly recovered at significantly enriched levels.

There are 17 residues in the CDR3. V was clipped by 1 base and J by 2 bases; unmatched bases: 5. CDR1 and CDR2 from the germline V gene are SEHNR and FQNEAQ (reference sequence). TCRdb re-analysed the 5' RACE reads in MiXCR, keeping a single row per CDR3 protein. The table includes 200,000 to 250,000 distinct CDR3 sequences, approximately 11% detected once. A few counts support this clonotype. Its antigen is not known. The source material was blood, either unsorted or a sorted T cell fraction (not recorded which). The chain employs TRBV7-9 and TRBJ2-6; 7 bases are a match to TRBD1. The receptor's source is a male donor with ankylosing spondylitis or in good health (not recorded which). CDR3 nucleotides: TGTGCCAGCAGCTTAGGACAGGGATCGGCTGGGGCCAACGTCCTGACTTTC. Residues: CASSLGQGSAGANVLTF.